A selection of T cell receptor beta chains follows, all from one sample in a study of CD8 T cell repertoires and HIV-1 epitope variants. Measured with immunoSEQ multiplex PCR; TCRdb has only the in-frame clones, and not every one. The sample shows thousands of clones, roughly 70% of them seen only once. Antigens of these TCRs are unknown. Sequencing was performed on cultured CD8+ T cells derived from PBMCs. All receptors come from a male donor with HIV. The CDR3 runs from the conserved cysteine through the conserved F or W. A D gene is named only where the DNA matches it firmly. Only part of the rows carry a size: once, few, many, or a class if the clone is expanded.

TRBJ2-3,TRBV4-2,.,.,TGTGCCAGCAGCCAAGATCCCGGGACGGTACTCACAGATACGCAGTATTTT,CASSQDPGTVLTDTQYF
TRBJ1-4,TRBV5-6,.,.,TGTGCCAGCAGCCGAGGGGGTTCTAATGAAAAACTGTTTTTT,CASSRGGSNEKLFF
TRBJ2-1,TRBV25-1,.,few,TGTGCCAGCAGTCGGCTCGGTGAGCAGTTCTTC,CASSRLGEQFF
TRBJ1-5,TRBV19,TRBD1,.,TGTGCCAGTAGTATCAATTCAGGGGGCGGTTATCAGCCCCAGCATTTT,CASSINSGGGYQPQHF
TRBJ2-1,TRBV7-6,.,.,TGTGCCAGCAGCTTAATGTGGGGCGGTGAGCAGTTCTTC,CASSLMWGGEQFF
TRBJ2-3,TRBV7-7,.,.,TGTGCCAGCAGCCCAGACGGAAGCACAGATACGCAGTATTTT,CASSPDGSTDTQYF
TRBJ1-6,TRBV7-9,.,.,TGTGCCAGCAGCCCCCGGCAGGGTAATTCACCCCTCCACTTT,CASSPRQGNSPLHF
TRBJ1-2,TRBV15,.,once,TGTGCCACCAGCAGAGCGGGGGATGGAGACTATGGCTACACCTTC,CATSRAGDGDYGYTF
TRBJ2-3,TRBV11-2,.,.,TGTGCCAGCACCGACCGGGCTTACACAGATACGCAGTATTTT,CASTDRAYTDTQYF
TRBJ1-1,TRBV19,.,.,TGTGCCAGTAGGGTTCGTCAGATGAACACTGAAGCTTTCTTT,CASRVRQMNTEAFF
TRBJ2-1,TRBV28,TRBD2,few,TGTGCCAGCAGTTTACGAGTAGCGGGAGGTTACGATGAGCAGTTCTTC,CASSLRVAGGYDEQFF
TRBJ2-7,TRBV27,TRBD1,few,TGTGCCAGCAGTGTGGGACAGGGAAGCTCCTACGAGCAGTACTTC,CASSVGQGSSYEQYF
TRBJ1-1,TRBV9,.,few,TGTGCCAGCAGCCCTAAGGACGGGAACACTGAAGCTTTCTTT,CASSPKDGNTEAFF
TRBJ1-5,TRBV19,TRBD1,.,TGTGCCAGTAGCCCGGACAGGGGTCCCAATCAGCCCCAGCATTTT,CASSPDRGPNQPQHF
TRBJ2-7,TRBV5-6,.,.,TGTGCCAGCAGTTCAGATGTCTCGGCCTACGAGCAGTACTTC,CASSSDVSAYEQYF
TRBJ1-5,TRBV10-3,.,.,TGTGCCATCAGTGACAGTCTCAATCAGCCCCAGCATTTT,CAISDSLNQPQHF
TRBJ1-4,TRBV4-3,.,few,TGCGCCAGCAGCCAAGAGGGCAGGGCATATGAAAAACTGTTTTTT,CASSQEGRAYEKLFF
TRBJ2-2,TRBV6-5,.,few,TGTGCCAGCAGGGGGAGACAGAAGAACACCGGGGAGCTGTTTTTT,CASRGRQKNTGELFF
TRBJ2-7,TRBV2,TRBD1,once,TGTGCCAGCGAGGGTCGGACAGGGGACTACGAGCAGTACTTC,CASEGRTGDYEQYF
TRBJ1-6,TRBV10-2,.,few,TGCGCCAGCAGTGAGGCCGGGGGAGAGGCGCCCCTCCACTTT,CASSEAGGEAPLHF
TRBJ2-6,TRBV19,.,.,TGTGCCAGTAGTATAGATCATAGTACCTCTGGGGCCAACGTCCTGACTTTC,CASSIDHSTSGANVLTF
TRBJ1-2,TRBV7-9,.,.,TGTGCCAGCAGCTACCCAACGACGGGGACTTATGGCTACACCTTC,CASSYPTTGTYGYTF
TRBJ2-4,TRBV30,.,few,TGTGCCTGGAGTGCCGGGTCCGGGGCGGGAAACATTCAGTACTTC,CAWSAGSGAGNIQYF
TRBJ2-1,TRBV5-1,.,.,TGCGCCAGCAGTGAGGACGGTTACAATGAGCAGTTCTTC,CASSEDGYNEQFF
TRBJ2-3,TRBV7-6,.,.,TGTGCCAGCAGCTTAGCTGGACAGCACCGCGGATTAGCTACGCAGTATTTT,CASSLAGQHRGLATQYF
TRBJ2-1,TRBV4-1,TRBD1,.,TGCGCCAGCAGCCCGTCGGACAGGCCCCATGAGCAGTTCTTC,CASSPSDRPHEQFF
TRBJ1-5,TRBV5-6,TRBD1,.,TGTGCCAGCAGCTTGAAGGACAGGGAGGAAACCCAGCATTTT,CASSLKDREETQHF